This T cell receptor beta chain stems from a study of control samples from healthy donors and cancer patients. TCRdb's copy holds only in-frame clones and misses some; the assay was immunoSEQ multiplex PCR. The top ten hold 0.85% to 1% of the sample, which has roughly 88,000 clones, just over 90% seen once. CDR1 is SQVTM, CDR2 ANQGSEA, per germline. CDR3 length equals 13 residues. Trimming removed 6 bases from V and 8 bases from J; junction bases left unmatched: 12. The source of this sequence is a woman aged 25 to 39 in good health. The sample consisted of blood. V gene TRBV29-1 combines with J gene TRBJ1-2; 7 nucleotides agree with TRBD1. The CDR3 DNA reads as TGCAGCGTCGTAGACAGGGCCGTTCAGGGCTACACCTTC. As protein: CSVVDRAVQGYTF.